Listed below are T cell receptor beta chains from one sample, sequenced in a study of CD8 T cells in Susac syndrome. Each CDR3 protein is one row after TCRdb ran MiXCR on the immunoSEQ multiplex PCR reads. The sample carries roughly 220,000 distinct CDR3 sequences, approximately 94% recorded once. The sample was CD4+ T cells from PBMCs. These TCRs come from a human donor with Susac syndrome. Both conserved end residues are part of each CDR3. Fields, in order: clone size, D gene, J gene, V gene, CDR3 DNA, CDR3 protein. D genes are given only for firm matches. Some rows mark clone size as missing; the rest say once, few, many or name a class of expanded clone.

size: .
D: .
J: TRBJ1-5
V: TRBV4-1
DNA: TGCGCCAGCAGCCAGCTAAGAGGAGGCAATCAGCCCCAGCATTTT
CDR3: CASSQLRGGNQPQHF

size: .
D: .
J: TRBJ2-5
V: TRBV20-1
DNA: TGCAGTGCTAGACAGTCACCTCTTGTGGAGACCCAGTACTTC
CDR3: CSARQSPLVETQYF

size: .
D: TRBD2
J: TRBJ2-3
V: TRBV7-9
DNA: TGTGCCAGCAGCCACGGACTAGCAGCAGATACGCAGTATTTT
CDR3: CASSHGLAADTQYF

size: .
D: .
J: TRBJ2-3
V: TRBV11-2
DNA: TGTGCCAGCAGCTTAGATCGGGGTTCTAACACAGATACGCAGTATTTT
CDR3: CASSLDRGSNTDTQYF

size: .
D: TRBD1
J: TRBJ2-7
V: TRBV15
DNA: TGTGCCACCAGCAGGACGGGACAGGGCTCCTACGAGCAGTACTTC
CDR3: CATSRTGQGSYEQYF

size: .
D: TRBD1
J: TRBJ1-2
V: TRBV5-1
DNA: TGCGCCAGCAGCTTGGATCCAGGGGGGAACTATGGCTACACCTTC
CDR3: CASSLDPGGNYGYTF

size: .
D: TRBD2
J: TRBJ2-1
V: TRBV20-1
DNA: TGCAGTGCTAGTTTGTTGAAGGCGGGGGGGCGGTCCCATGAGCAGTTCTTC
CDR3: CSASLLKAGGRSHEQFF

size: .
D: .
J: TRBJ1-5
V: TRBV27
DNA: TGTGCCAGCAGGTTGGGGGGGAAGGATCAGCCCCAGCATTTT
CDR3: CASRLGGKDQPQHF

size: .
D: .
J: TRBJ2-7
V: TRBV20-1
DNA: TGCAGTGCTAGAGAGGAAGGGCTCTCCTACGAGCAGTACTTC
CDR3: CSAREEGLSYEQYF

size: .
D: .
J: TRBJ1-2
V: TRBV6-2/TRBV6-3
DNA: TGTGCCAGCAGTTACTCGATTACTGGGAGCTATGGCTACACCTTC
CDR3: CASSYSITGSYGYTF

size: .
D: .
J: TRBJ2-5
V: TRBV27
DNA: TGTGCCAGCAGTAGAGGCCAGGCTAAAGAGACCCAGTACTTC
CDR3: CASSRGQAKETQYF

size: once
D: .
J: TRBJ1-1
V: TRBV7-8
DNA: TGTGCCAGCAGCTTTCGAAAGGGCGAGGGGGGGACTGAAGCTTTCTTT
CDR3: CASSFRKGEGGTEAFF

size: .
D: TRBD2
J: TRBJ2-1
V: TRBV9
DNA: TGTGCCAGCAGCGTAGGGGCCAGACTAGCGGTCGTGGAGCAGTTCTTC
CDR3: CASSVGARLAVVEQFF

size: .
D: .
J: TRBJ1-1
V: TRBV6-6
DNA: TGTGCCAGCAGTTACCGGGGCGAGGTCACTGAAGCTTTCTTT
CDR3: CASSYRGEVTEAFF

size: .
D: TRBD1
J: TRBJ2-3
V: TRBV5-6
DNA: TGTGCCAGCAGCTTTGGGACAGCAGATACGCAGTATTTT
CDR3: CASSFGTADTQYF

size: .
D: .
J: TRBJ1-4
V: TRBV5-1
DNA: TGCGCCAGCAGCTCGGCCTCTGTGACAGGAAATGAAAAACTGTTTTTT
CDR3: CASSSASVTGNEKLFF